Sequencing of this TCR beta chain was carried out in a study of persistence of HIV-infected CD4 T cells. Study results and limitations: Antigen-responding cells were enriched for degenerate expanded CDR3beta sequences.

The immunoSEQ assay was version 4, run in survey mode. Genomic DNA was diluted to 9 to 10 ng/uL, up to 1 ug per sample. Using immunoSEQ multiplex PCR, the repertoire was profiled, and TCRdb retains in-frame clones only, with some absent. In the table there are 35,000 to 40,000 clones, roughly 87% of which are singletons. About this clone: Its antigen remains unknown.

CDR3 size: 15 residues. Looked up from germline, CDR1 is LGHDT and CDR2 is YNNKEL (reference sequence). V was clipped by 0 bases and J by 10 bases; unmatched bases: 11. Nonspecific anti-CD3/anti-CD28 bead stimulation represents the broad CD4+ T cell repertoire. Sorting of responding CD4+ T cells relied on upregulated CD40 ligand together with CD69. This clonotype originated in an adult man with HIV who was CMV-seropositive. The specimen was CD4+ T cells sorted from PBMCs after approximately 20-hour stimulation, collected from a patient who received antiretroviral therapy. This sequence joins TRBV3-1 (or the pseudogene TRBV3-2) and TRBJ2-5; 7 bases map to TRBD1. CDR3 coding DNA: TGTGCCAGCAGCCAAGAGGGACAGAGATTCGGCGACCAGTACTTC. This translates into CASSQEGQRFGDQYF.